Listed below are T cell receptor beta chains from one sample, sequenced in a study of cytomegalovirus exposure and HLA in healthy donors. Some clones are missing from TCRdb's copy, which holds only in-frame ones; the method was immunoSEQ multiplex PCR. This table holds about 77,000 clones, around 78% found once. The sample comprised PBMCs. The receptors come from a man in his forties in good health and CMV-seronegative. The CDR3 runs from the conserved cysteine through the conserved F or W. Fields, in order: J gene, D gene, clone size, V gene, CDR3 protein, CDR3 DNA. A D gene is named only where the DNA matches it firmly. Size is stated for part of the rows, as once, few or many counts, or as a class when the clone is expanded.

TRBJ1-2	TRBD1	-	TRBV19	CASSKGGVYYGYTF	TGTGCCAGTAGTAAAGGGGGCGTTTACTATGGCTACACCTTC
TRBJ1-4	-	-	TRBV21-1	CASRGAGWGEKLFF	TGTGCCAGCAGGGGGGCAGGCTGGGGCGAAAAACTGTTTTTT
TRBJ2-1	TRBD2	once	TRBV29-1	CSSRGAYNEQFF	TGCAGCTCCCGGGGGGCCTACAATGAGCAGTTCTTC
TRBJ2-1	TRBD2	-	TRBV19	CASRLAGYNEQFF	TGTGCCAGCAGGCTAGCGGGCTATAATGAGCAGTTCTTC
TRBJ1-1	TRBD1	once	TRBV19	CASSIRTGGFEAFF	TGTGCCAGTAGTATTCGGACAGGGGGTTTCGAAGCTTTCTTT
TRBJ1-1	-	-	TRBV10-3	CAISDGGPSTEAFF	TGTGCCATCAGTGACGGGGGACCTAGCACTGAAGCTTTCTTT
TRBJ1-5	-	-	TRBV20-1	CSARAQMAQHF	TGCAGTGCTAGAGCACAGATGGCCCAGCATTTT
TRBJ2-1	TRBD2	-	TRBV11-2	CASSYKAGVTNEQFF	TGTGCCAGCAGCTACAAAGCGGGAGTCACCAACGAGCAGTTCTTC
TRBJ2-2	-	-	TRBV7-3	CASGETVNTGELFF	TGTGCCAGCGGGGAGACGGTGAACACCGGGGAGCTGTTTTTT
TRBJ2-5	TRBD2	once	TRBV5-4	CASSRAPGGETQYF	TGTGCCAGCAGCCGGGCGCCGGGGGGAGAGACCCAGTACTTC
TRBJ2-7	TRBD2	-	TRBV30	CAWRTGTISYEQYF	TGTGCCTGGAGAACCGGGACTATCTCCTACGAGCAGTACTTC
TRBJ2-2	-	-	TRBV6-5	CASRLGQNTGELFF	TGTGCCAGCAGACTCGGACAGAACACCGGGGAGCTGTTTTTT
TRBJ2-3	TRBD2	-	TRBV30	CAWSVAGVGTQYF	TGTGCCTGGAGTGTTGCGGGAGTTGGTACGCAGTATTTT
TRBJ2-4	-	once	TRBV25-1	CASSEFQGTKNIQYF	TGTGCCAGCAGTGAATTCCAGGGGACCAAAAACATTCAGTACTTC
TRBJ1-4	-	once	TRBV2	CASSEARGNTEKLFF	TGTGCCAGCAGTGAAGCCCGGGGAAACACCGAAAAACTGTTTTTT
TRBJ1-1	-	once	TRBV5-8	CASSPGLRLDTEAFF	TGTGCCAGCAGCCCAGGGTTAAGGCTAGACACTGAAGCTTTCTTT
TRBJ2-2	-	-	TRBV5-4	CASSASVTGELFF	TGTGCCAGCAGCGCTAGCGTGACCGGGGAGCTGTTTTTT
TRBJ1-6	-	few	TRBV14	CASSGTGTRFPPLHF	TGTGCCAGCAGCGGAACCGGGACACGGTTTCCACCCCTCCACTTT
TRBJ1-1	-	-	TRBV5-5	CASSLGPQGRGTEAFF	TGTGCCAGCAGCTTGGGGCCTCAGGGGAGGGGAACTGAAGCTTTCTTT
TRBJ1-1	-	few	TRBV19	CASSIRSRFGTEAFF	TGTGCCAGTAGTATAAGGAGTCGGTTTGGGACTGAAGCTTTCTTT
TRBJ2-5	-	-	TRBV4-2	CASSPDYSFGETQYF	TGTGCCAGCAGCCCGGACTATTCTTTCGGCGAGACCCAGTACTTC
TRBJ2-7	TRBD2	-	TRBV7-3	CASSSGLADTGEQYF	TGTGCCAGCAGCTCCGGACTAGCGGATACGGGGGAGCAGTACTTC
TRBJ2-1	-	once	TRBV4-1	CASSQFGNSYNEQFF	TGCGCCAGCAGCCAATTCGGTAACTCCTACAATGAGCAGTTCTTC
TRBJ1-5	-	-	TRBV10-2	CASRAGWNQPQHF	TGCGCCAGCAGGGCAGGGTGGAATCAGCCCCAGCATTTT